This T cell receptor beta chain was observed in a study of spatial heterogeneity in lung cancer (dated by TCRdb to about 2019). With regard to the full study: Donors were some 67 patients with early-stage, untreated non-small cell lung cancer from the lung TRACERx cohort. Follow-up PBMC samples were sequenced whenever available, with the median time to follow-up being approximately two years after resection. More beta-chain than alpha-chain transcripts were consistently detected, likely reflecting higher beta-chain transcript abundance. In the raw uncorrected reads, each unique combination of TCR and UMI appeared more than ten times on average. In non-small cell lung cancer, the study quantitatively compared TCR alpha and beta repertoires across several tumor regions, matched nontumor lung, and blood. Nonsynonymous mutation counts, determined by whole-exome sequencing of tumor tissue, were related to features of the TCR repertoire. Both alpha and beta chains were TCR-sequenced in around 220 tumor regions, under 70 matched nontumor lung samples and roughly 50 PBMC samples obtained at surgery.

Libraries were constructed by 5' RACE. TCRdb names NextSeq 500 as the instrument used. The TCR library protocol attached a unique molecular identifier to each TCR cDNA molecule to allow correction of PCR and sequencing errors. The original methods were these. TCR identification, UMI-based error correction and CDR3 extraction were all carried out with Decombinator tools. Expanded TCRs were defined as those above a frequency of 2 per 1,000, corresponding to the top 1% of the tumor frequency distribution. Renyi diversity was calculated using the R vegan package after each repertoire was subsampled 100 times to 5,000 TCRs. To build CDR3 similarity networks, amino acid triplet string-kernel similarity was used, and CDR3s were connected when their pairwise similarity was above 0.82. TCRdb reran the public reads through fastp at Q25 and MiXCR, keeping productive beta chains. Identical CDR3 proteins give one entry, which carries the most common genes and DNA. What appears here as the V and J calls and clone size reflects TCRdb's work, not the paper's. The sample includes about 100,000 distinct CDR3 sequences, with roughly a fifth observed a single time. Roughly 22% of the sample is held by the ten biggest clonotypes.

The CDR3 measures 15 amino acids from cysteine to phenylalanine. Left in the record is the CDR3 DNA by itself, 45 bases read in frame from the first base. Per the germline V gene, SGHVS is the CDR1 and FQNEAQ is the CDR2. V gives up 0 bases and J gives up 4 bases, and the segment between their germline ends measures 9 bases. Points the paper makes about the study in general: Comparisons of baseline and follow-up blood repertoires included only 14 patients. Ubiquitous expanded tumor TCRs showed up in blood more often at tumor resection than at routine follow-up. Additional single-cell paired TCR alpha and beta sequencing was considered necessary to confirm, at a functional level, the hypothesis that regional TCRs recognize regional mutations.

Taken with the paper, the label for time point translates to: blood at routine non-recurrence follow-up after resection. Without any cell sorting, TCR sequencing was performed on whole RNA extracted either from tumor and nontumor lung tissue or from cryopreserved PBMC samples. Only patients for whom sufficient RNA was available from at least two tumor regions were selected for TCR sequencing. Points on this clonotype: It has no known antigen specificity. No per-base quality is available; no much larger clone lies one base away.

The sequence is built from TRBV7-8 and TRBJ2-2, with no reliable assignment of the D segment. This sample comprised PBMCs, obtained at follow-up. The TCR comes from a male donor with early-stage non-small cell lung cancer. The DNA reads as follows: TGTGCCAGCAGCTTAGCGCCTACTGGCACCGGGGAGCTGTTTTTT. This is translated as CASSLAPTGTGELFF.